This note documents a single T cell receptor (beta chain) sequence. Regions amplified from RNA transcripts were the TCR beta CDR3 regions. With the HTBI primer set, the TCR CDR3 went through a first round of RT-PCR. TCRdb fed the multiplex PCR reads into MiXCR, producing one record per CDR3 protein. This table holds 300,000 to 450,000 distinct CDR3 sequences, 13% found once. This CDR3 spans 16 amino acids. Trimming removed 4 bases from V and 4 bases from J, with 19 bases in between. Germline V gives CDR1 SGHDN, CDR2 FVKESK. This sample is drawn from a study of T cells in Graves' hyperthyroidism and ophthalmopathy.

This TCR derives from a woman between 18 and 29 years old with Graves' hyperthyroidism. The V call is TRBV14, the J call TRBJ2-5; no clear D. Input material: blood. The CDR3 is CASSRRGFWASETQYF. The CDR3 nucleotides read TGTGCCAGCAGCCGCCGAGGTTTTTGGGCCTCAGAGACCCAGTACTTC. Variable domain in full (rest from reference TRBV14 and TRBJ2-5): EAGVTQFPSHSVIEKGQTVTLRCDPISGHDNLYWYRRVMGKEIKFLLHFVKESKQDESGMPNNRFLAERTGGTYSTLKVQPAELEDSGVYFCASSRRGFWASETQYFGPGTRLLVL.